The 5 T cell receptor beta chains reported below all come from one sample, sequenced in a study of neurological immune-mediated disorders. TCRdb independently ran MiXCR on the 5' RACE reads; one entry per CDR3 protein. The table lists 70,000 to 90,000 distinct CDR3 sequences, around 4.6% of them singletons. Specimen: PBMCs. All receptors derive from a woman aged 25 to 39 with multiple sclerosis.

J is TRBJ1-5 and V is TRBV20-1, with 7 bases lining up with TRBD1. J lost 7 bases, V lost 6 bases, and 6 bases had no gene match. This CDR3 region has 12 residues. Germline CDR1 DFQATT, CDR2 SNEGSKA (reference sequence). Written as DNA, the CDR3 is TGCAGTGCCAGACAGGGTGACCAGCCCCAGCATTTT. Protein: CSARQGDQPQHF.

This clonotype has ten or more counts. The chain combines TRBV20-1 with TRBJ1-3, with D perhaps TRBD1 (5 bases). CDR1 and CDR2 from the germline V gene are DFQATT and SNEGSKA (reference sequence). CDR3 length equals 13 residues. The V gene lost 5 bases and the J gene lost 4 bases, with 12 bases spanning the gap. The CDR3 DNA reads as TGCAGTGCTCGTCGGGACCAAGGAAACACCATATATTTT. It translates to CSARRDQGNTIYF.

This clonotype was recorded many times. This chain connects TRBV5-1 to TRBJ1-5; D call uncertain. The CDR3 sequence is 17 residues long. Trimming took 1 base from V and 4 from J, leaving 18 bases between them. CDR1 is SGHRS and CDR2 is YFSETQ in the germline V gene. The CDR3 sequence: CASSLHPWVEENQPQHF. The DNA for the CDR3 is TGCGCCAGCAGCTTGCACCCCTGGGTAGAGGAGAATCAGCCCCAGCATTTT.

This clonotype was counted only a few times. In nucleotides, the CDR3 is TGTGCCATCAGCACCGGGACAGGGGTCGAGCAGTACTTC. Its translation is CAISTGTGVEQYF. The V and J genes are TRBV10-3 and TRBJ2-7; TRBD1 matches 10 bases. This CDR3 spans 13 amino acids. V was pared by 6 bases and J by 6 bases, with 5 bases of the junction left unmatched. CDR1 ENHRY and CDR2 SYGVKD come from the germline V gene.

This clonotype was seen at least ten times. V usage is TRBV20-1 and J usage is TRBJ2-7; 13 bases fit TRBD2. The trim removed 4 bases at V and 10 bases at J, leaving 13 bases unmatched. Per the germline V gene, CDR1 is DFQATT and CDR2 is SNEGSKA (reference sequence). This CDR3 contains 15 residues. CDR3 DNA sequence: TGCAGTGCTATTCATAAGACTAGCGGGGGGCCCGTTCAGTACGTC. Residues: CSAIHKTSGGPVQYV.